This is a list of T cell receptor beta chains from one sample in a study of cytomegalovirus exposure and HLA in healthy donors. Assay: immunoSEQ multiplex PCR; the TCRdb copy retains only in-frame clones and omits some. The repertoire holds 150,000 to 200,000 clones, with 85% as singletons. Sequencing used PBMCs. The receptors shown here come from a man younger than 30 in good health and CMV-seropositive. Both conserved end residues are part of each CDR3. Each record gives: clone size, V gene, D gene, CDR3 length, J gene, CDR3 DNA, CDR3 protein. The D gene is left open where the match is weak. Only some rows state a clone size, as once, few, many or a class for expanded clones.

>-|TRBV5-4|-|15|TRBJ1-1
TGTGCCAGCAGCTTTGGGGGCATCGGGACGACTGAAGCTTTCTTT
CASSFGGIGTTEAFF
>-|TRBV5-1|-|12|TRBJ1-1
TGCGCCAGCAGCTTCGGGGGCACTGAAGCTTTCTTT
CASSFGGTEAFF
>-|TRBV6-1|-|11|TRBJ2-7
TGTGCCAGCGAGGGAACTTACGAGCAGTACTTC
CASEGTYEQYF
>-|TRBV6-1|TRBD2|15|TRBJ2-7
TGTGCCGCCAATCCCGTAGCGGGGGCCTCCTACGAGCAGTACTTC
CAANPVAGASYEQYF
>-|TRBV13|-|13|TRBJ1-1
TGTGCCAGCAGCTTAGCCGGGACTCACGAAGCTTTCTTT
CASSLAGTHEAFF
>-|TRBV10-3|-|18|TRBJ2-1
TGTGCCATCAGTGATGGGCTAGCCGCTACATCCTCCTACAATGAGCAGTTCTTC
CAISDGLAATSSYNEQFF
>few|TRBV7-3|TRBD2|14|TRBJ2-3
TGTGCCAGCAGCTTACAGGGAGGGTCAAATACGCAGTATTTT
CASSLQGGSNTQYF
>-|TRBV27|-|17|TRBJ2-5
TGTGCCAGCAGTTTATGGGGGACTCGGCGGGCTAAAGAGACCCAGTACTTC
CASSLWGTRRAKETQYF
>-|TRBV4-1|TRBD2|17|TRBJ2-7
TGCGCCAGCAGCCCCGGGGGTAGCGGGGAACGCTCCTACGAGCAGTACTTC
CASSPGGSGERSYEQYF
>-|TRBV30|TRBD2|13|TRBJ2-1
TGTGCCTGTGGGAGCGGGGGGCGGAATGAGCAGTTCTTC
CACGSGGRNEQFF
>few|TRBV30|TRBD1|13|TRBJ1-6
TGTGCCTGGAGTGGCAGGGGGATTTCACCCCTCCACTTT
CAWSGRGISPLHF
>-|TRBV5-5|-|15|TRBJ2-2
TGTGCCAGCAGCTTGGGCGTTCTAAACACCGGGGAGCTGTTTTTT
CASSLGVLNTGELFF
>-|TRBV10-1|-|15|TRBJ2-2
TGCGCCAGCAGTGAGTGGCAGGTTGGGACCGGGGAGCTGTTTTTT
CASSEWQVGTGELFF
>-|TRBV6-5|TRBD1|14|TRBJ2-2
TGTGCCAGCAGTTACGATGACAGGGACGGGGAGCTGTTTTTT
CASSYDDRDGELFF
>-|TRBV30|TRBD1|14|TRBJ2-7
TGTGCCTGGAGGAAGGGACAGAGCTACGACGAGCAGTACTTC
CAWRKGQSYDEQYF
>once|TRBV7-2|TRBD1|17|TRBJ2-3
TGTGCCAGCAGCCGGGGACAGGATTGGGGTTTCACAGATACGCAGTATTTT
CASSRGQDWGFTDTQYF
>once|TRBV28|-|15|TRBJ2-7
TGTGCCAGCAGCTACCTCAGGGGTGGCTCCTACGAGCAGTACTTC
CASSYLRGGSYEQYF
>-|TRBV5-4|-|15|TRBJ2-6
TGTGCCAGCAGCTTGGGAGGCTCTGGGGCCAACGTCCTGACTTTC
CASSLGGSGANVLTF
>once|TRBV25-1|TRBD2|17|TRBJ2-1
TGTGCCAGCAGTGACCGGTCGGCGAGCGGGAGGATGAATGAGCAGTTCTTC
CASSDRSASGRMNEQFF
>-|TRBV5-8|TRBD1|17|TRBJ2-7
TGTGCCAGCAGCTTGGGTGAGGGGACAGGGTTCTTCTACGAGCAGTACTTC
CASSLGEGTGFFYEQYF
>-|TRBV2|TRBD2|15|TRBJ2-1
TGTGCCAGCGATACTAGCGGAAGCTCCTACAATGAGCAGTTCTTC
CASDTSGSSYNEQFF
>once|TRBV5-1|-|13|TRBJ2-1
TGCGCCAGCAGCTACGGGAAGAACAATGAGCAGTTCTTC
CASSYGKNNEQFF
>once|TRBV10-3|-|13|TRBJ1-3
TGTGCCATCAGGCGAGGTACTGGAAACACCATATATTTT
CAIRRGTGNTIYF
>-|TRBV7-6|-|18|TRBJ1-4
TGTGCCAGCAGCTTAGCCCCAGGGTTATTTGAAACTAATGAAAAACTGTTTTTT
CASSLAPGLFETNEKLFF
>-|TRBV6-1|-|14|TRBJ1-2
TGTGCCAGCTGGGACTTACCCAATAGCTATGGCTACACCTTC
CASWDLPNSYGYTF
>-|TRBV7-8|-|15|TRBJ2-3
TGTGCCAGCAGCCCCCGGAGGGGAAGGGCAGATACGCAGTATTTT
CASSPRRGRADTQYF
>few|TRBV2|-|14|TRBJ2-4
TGTGCCAGCAGGCTAACTATGGGCGGAGGCATTCAGTACTTC
CASRLTMGGGIQYF
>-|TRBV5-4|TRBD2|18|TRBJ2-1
TGTGCCAGCAGTTCTCGACTAGCGGGCGGAAGCTCCTACAATGAGCAGTTCTTC
CASSSRLAGGSSYNEQFF
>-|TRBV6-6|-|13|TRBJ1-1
TGTGCCAGCAGTTGGCCGGGGAACACTGAAGCTTTCTTT
CASSWPGNTEAFF
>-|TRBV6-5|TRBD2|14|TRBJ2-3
TGTGCCAGCAGAGGACTAGCGGGCACAGATACGCAGTATTTT
CASRGLAGTDTQYF
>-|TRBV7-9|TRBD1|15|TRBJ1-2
TGTGCCAGCAGCTTCGCGACAGGGGGGAACTATGGCTACACCTTC
CASSFATGGNYGYTF
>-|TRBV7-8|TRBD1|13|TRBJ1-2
TGTGCCAGCAGCACAGGGGACAACTATGGCTACACCTTC
CASSTGDNYGYTF
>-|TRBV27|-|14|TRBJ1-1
TGTGCCAGCAGTTTAAGCGGGTTTGACACTGAAGCTTTCTTT
CASSLSGFDTEAFF
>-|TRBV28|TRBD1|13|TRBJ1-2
TGTGCCAGCAGGACCGAGGGGGCCTATGGCTACACCTTC
CASRTEGAYGYTF
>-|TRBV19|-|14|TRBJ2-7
TGTGCCAGTAGTAGAAGCGAGAATTCCTACGAGCAGTACTTC
CASSRSENSYEQYF
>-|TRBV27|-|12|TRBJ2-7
TGTGCCAGCAGTGAAATCCAGTACGAGCAGTACTTC
CASSEIQYEQYF
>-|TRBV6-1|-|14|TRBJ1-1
TGTGCCAGCAGTGAAGCGCTTCAAGGAGGGACGGCTTTCTTT
CASSEALQGGTAFF
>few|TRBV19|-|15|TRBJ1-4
TGTGCCAGTAGCTTCGGGACTTCGGCTAATGAAAAACTGTTTTTT
CASSFGTSANEKLFF
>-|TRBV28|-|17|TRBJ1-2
TGTGCCAGCAGTCTGGGACAAGGGACATTATTAGGCTATGGCTACACCTTC
CASSLGQGTLLGYGYTF
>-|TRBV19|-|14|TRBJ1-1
TGTGCCAGTAGTCCTGGGACATTCCCCGGTGAAGCTTTCTTT
CASSPGTFPGEAFF
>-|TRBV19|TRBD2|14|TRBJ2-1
TGTGCCAGTAATGGCGCGGGGGGGCCTGGTGAGCAGTTCTTC
CASNGAGGPGEQFF
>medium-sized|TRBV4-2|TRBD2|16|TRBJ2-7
TGTGCCAGCAGCCAAGATCTGGGGGGAGGGCCTGGAGAGCAGTACTTC
CASSQDLGGGPGEQYF
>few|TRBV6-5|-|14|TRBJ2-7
TGTGCCAGCACCTCTCCCCGGGGCTCCTACGAGCAGTACTTC
CASTSPRGSYEQYF
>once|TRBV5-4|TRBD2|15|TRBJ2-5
TGTGCCAGCAGCTTACGAGCGGGAGAAATGGAGACCCAGTACTTC
CASSLRAGEMETQYF
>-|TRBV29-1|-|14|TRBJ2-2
TGCAGCGCGAAACAGGGGGGGGGCACCGGGGAGCTGTTTTTT
CSAKQGGGTGELFF
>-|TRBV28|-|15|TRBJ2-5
TGTGCCAGCAGTTTATTCTCTACCAATCAAGAGACCCAGTACTTC
CASSLFSTNQETQYF
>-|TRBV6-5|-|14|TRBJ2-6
TGTGCCAGCAGACCTCTAACTGGGGCCAACGTCCTGACTTTC
CASRPLTGANVLTF
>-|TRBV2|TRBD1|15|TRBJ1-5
TGTGCCAGCAGTGAATCGGGGACAGGGAATCAGCCCCAGCATTTT
CASSESGTGNQPQHF
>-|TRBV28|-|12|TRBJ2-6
TGTGCCAGCACGGGTGGGGCCAACGTCCTGACTTTC
CASTGGANVLTF
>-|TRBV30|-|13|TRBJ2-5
TGTGCCTGGAGTCAGGGTGGGCGAGAGACCCAGTACTTC
CAWSQGGRETQYF
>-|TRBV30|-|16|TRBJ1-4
TGTGCCTGGAGTCATCAACAGGGTCGGACTAATGAAAAACTGTTTTTT
CAWSHQQGRTNEKLFF
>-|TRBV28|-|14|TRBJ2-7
TGTGCCAGCAGTTCAGGAGGTCCGGGCCGGCAGGAGTACTTC
CASSSGGPGRQEYF
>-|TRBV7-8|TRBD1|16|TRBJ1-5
TGTGCCAGCAGCACACAGGGGAGAGGTAGCAATCAGCCCCAGCATTTT
CASSTQGRGSNQPQHF
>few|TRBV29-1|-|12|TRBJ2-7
TGCAGCGTCCTCATTCCTAGTGCCGAGCAGTACTTC
CSVLIPSAEQYF
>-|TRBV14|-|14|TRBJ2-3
TGTGCCAGCAGTACTGGACAGACCTGGGATACGCAGTATTTT
CASSTGQTWDTQYF
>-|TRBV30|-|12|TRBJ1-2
TGTGCCTGGAGTACAGGGAGTTATGGCTACACCTTC
CAWSTGSYGYTF
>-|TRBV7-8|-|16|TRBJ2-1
TGTGCCAGCAGCTTAGTCGAGTCAGGGCTCTACAATGAGCAGTTCTTC
CASSLVESGLYNEQFF
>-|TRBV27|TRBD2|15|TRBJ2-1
TGTGCCAGCACTCGACTAGCGGGGGGCCGCAGTGAGCAGTTCTTC
CASTRLAGGRSEQFF